A selection of T cell receptor beta chains follows, all from one sample in a study of cytomegalovirus exposure and HLA in healthy donors. TCRdb's table, derived via immunoSEQ multiplex PCR, lists solely in-frame clones and lacks some. The profile covers 100,000 to 150,000 clones, with about 81% appearing a single time and about 1.1% taken by the ten largest. Material: PBMCs. These TCRs come from a woman younger than 45 in good health and CMV-seronegative. Both conserved end residues are part of each CDR3. The D gene is left open where the match is weak. Clone size is shown for a subset of rows, as once, few, many or a class of expanded clone.

TRBV28	TRBD1	-	TRBJ1-3	CASRPTGSRNTIYF	TGTGCCAGCAGGCCGACAGGGTCCAGAAACACCATATATTTT
TRBV11-2	TRBD2	-	TRBJ2-1	CASSFTSGGNEQFF	TGTGCCAGCAGCTTTACTAGCGGGGGGAATGAGCAGTTCTTC
TRBV7-9	TRBD2	-	TRBJ2-1	CASSLVLAGMEGQFF	TGTGCCAGCAGCTTAGTGCTAGCGGGAATGGAAGGGCAGTTCTTC
TRBV6-1	TRBD2	-	TRBJ2-7	CASTGLAGFNEQYF	TGTGCCAGCACAGGGCTAGCGGGATTCAACGAGCAGTACTTC
TRBV6-5	TRBD1	few	TRBJ1-2	CASSPDRAVYGYTF	TGTGCCAGCAGTCCGGACAGGGCCGTCTATGGCTACACCTTC
TRBV2	TRBD1	-	TRBJ2-3	CASDLQGLGTDTQYF	TGTGCCAGCGATTTACAGGGGTTGGGCACAGATACGCAGTATTTT
TRBV7-2	-	-	TRBJ1-3	CASSLVGSSGNTIYF	TGTGCCAGCAGCTTAGTGGGCTCCTCTGGAAACACCATATATTTT
TRBV9	TRBD1	-	TRBJ1-4	CASSPRTGNNEKLFF	TGTGCCAGCAGCCCCCGGACAGGGAATAATGAAAAACTGTTTTTT
TRBV15	-	few	TRBJ1-2	CATSREFGGAGYGYTF	TGTGCCACCAGCAGAGAGTTTGGGGGCGCGGGCTATGGCTACACCTTC
TRBV4-1	TRBD1	-	TRBJ1-3	CASGSTGVKDSGNTIYF	TGCGCCAGCGGGAGTACAGGGGTCAAAGACTCTGGAAACACCATATATTTT
TRBV7-8	TRBD1	-	TRBJ2-7	CASSRQGASYEQYF	TGTGCCAGCAGCCGCCAGGGGGCCTCCTACGAGCAGTACTTC
TRBV6-6	-	-	TRBJ2-3	CASRGSDTQYF	TGTGCCAGCAGGGGCTCGGATACGCAGTATTTT
TRBV11-2	-	-	TRBJ2-3	CASSLGGGAVDTQYF	TGTGCCAGCAGCTTAGGAGGGGGGGCCGTAGATACGCAGTATTTT
TRBV15	-	-	TRBJ2-2	CATRGAGNTGELFF	TGTGCCACTCGCGGGGCGGGAAACACCGGGGAGCTGTTTTTT
TRBV6-4	TRBD1	few	TRBJ2-7	CASSDSSGGSNCEQYF	TGTGCCAGCAGTGACTCGTCAGGGGGCAGTAATTGCGAGCAGTACTTC
TRBV29-1	-	-	TRBJ2-5	CSSRDYGETQYF	TGCAGCTCGAGGGATTACGGGGAGACCCAGTACTTC
TRBV29-1	-	-	TRBJ2-7	CSVKGPVRGRRDYEQYF	TGCAGCGTTAAAGGCCCGGTGAGGGGGCGGAGGGATTACGAGCAGTACTTC
TRBV18	TRBD2	-	TRBJ2-1	CASSPAFVAGGDYNEQFF	TGTGCCAGCTCACCAGCCTTTGTAGCGGGAGGAGATTACAATGAGCAGTTCTTC
TRBV9	-	-	TRBJ2-7	CASSVGNGGDEQYF	TGTGCCAGCAGCGTAGGTAACGGAGGCGACGAGCAGTACTTC
TRBV6-5	TRBD2	-	TRBJ2-7	CASRPSGGAYEQYF	TGTGCCAGCAGGCCTAGCGGGGGGGCCTACGAGCAGTACTTC
TRBV7-2	TRBD1	-	TRBJ2-5	CASRKGQGGGTQYF	TGTGCCAGCCGAAAGGGACAGGGAGGCGGGACCCAGTACTTC
TRBV11-2	-	-	TRBJ1-1	CASSLQGNTEAFF	TGTGCCAGCAGCCTACAGGGGAACACTGAAGCTTTCTTT
TRBV25-1	-	-	TRBJ1-4	CASSEYRNEKLFF	TGTGCCAGCAGTGAATACAGGAATGAAAAACTGTTTTTT
TRBV12-5	TRBD1	-	TRBJ2-5	CASGLAGTGEETQYF	TGTGCTAGTGGTTTGGCCGGGACAGGGGAAGAGACCCAGTACTTC
TRBV4-3	TRBD1	-	TRBJ1-2	CASSQDRTGPYYGYTF	TGCGCCAGCAGCCAAGATAGGACAGGGCCTTACTATGGCTACACCTTC
TRBV18	-	-	TRBJ1-5	CASSPGAGGNQPQHF	TGTGCCAGCTCACCAGGGGCGGGAGGCAATCAGCCCCAGCATTTT
TRBV4-1	TRBD1	-	TRBJ1-3	CASSQDWDRVSGNTIYF	TGCGCCAGCAGCCAAGATTGGGACAGGGTGAGCGGAAACACCATATATTTT
TRBV6-1	-	-	TRBJ2-1	CASKQGPHNEQFF	TGTGCCAGCAAACAGGGACCCCACAATGAGCAGTTCTTC
TRBV7-9	-	-	TRBJ2-5	CASSLALIFTRIQETQYF	TGTGCCAGCAGCTTAGCGCTAATCTTTACGAGGATCCAAGAGACCCAGTACTTC
TRBV14	-	-	TRBJ2-3	CASSQGVNRRADTQYF	TGTGCCAGCAGCCAAGGGGTAAACCGCCGAGCGGATACGCAGTATTTT
TRBV4-2	-	-	TRBJ1-1	CASSQDLGRVEAFF	TGTGCCAGCAGCCAAGATCTGGGCAGGGTTGAAGCTTTCTTT
TRBV7-2	-	-	TRBJ2-3	CASSLGGVSTDTQYF	TGTGCCAGCAGCTTAGGCGGGGTTAGCACAGATACGCAGTATTTT
TRBV7-9	TRBD1	-	TRBJ1-5	CASSLAAGTAGDQPQHF	TGTGCCAGCAGCTTAGCTGCGGGGACAGCGGGGGATCAGCCCCAGCATTTT
TRBV7-6	TRBD1	-	TRBJ2-3	CASSDRTGGEDTQYF	TGTGCCAGCAGCGACCGTACAGGGGGCGAAGATACGCAGTATTTT
TRBV10-3	TRBD1	-	TRBJ1-6	CAIRGTGNYNSPLHF	TGTGCCATCAGGGGGACAGGGAACTATAATTCACCCCTCCACTTT
TRBV2	TRBD1	-	TRBJ2-7	CASRGQGAGEQYF	TGTGCCAGCAGAGGACAGGGGGCTGGCGAGCAGTACTTC
TRBV2	TRBD1	-	TRBJ2-5	CASSAGQWVQTQYF	TGTGCCAGCAGTGCGGGACAGTGGGTCCAGACCCAGTACTTC
TRBV7-2	TRBD2	-	TRBJ2-3	CASSLALAGGTQYF	TGTGCCAGCAGCTTAGCACTAGCGGGAGGGACGCAGTATTTT
TRBV4-1	TRBD2	-	TRBJ2-5	CASSQISGTPYQETQYF	TGCGCCAGCAGCCAAATTAGCGGGACCCCGTACCAAGAGACCCAGTACTTC
TRBV7-3	TRBD2	-	TRBJ2-1	CASSSGTSIGNEQFF	TGTGCCAGCAGCTCCGGGACTAGCATCGGCAATGAGCAGTTCTTC
TRBV19	TRBD1	-	TRBJ2-5	CASRSLDRGGETQYF	TGTGCCAGTAGGTCCCTCGACAGGGGCGGAGAGACCCAGTACTTC
TRBV19	-	-	TRBJ2-3	CASSLSGTDTQYF	TGTGCCAGTAGTCTCTCCGGTACAGATACGCAGTATTTT
TRBV5-1	-	-	TRBJ1-5	CASSQGPNQPQHF	TGCGCCAGCAGTCAGGGTCCGAATCAGCCCCAGCATTTT
TRBV6-5	-	-	TRBJ1-1	CASSYPGGRGKAFF	TGTGCCAGCAGTTACCCGGGGGGAAGGGGTAAAGCTTTCTTT
TRBV18	TRBD2	-	TRBJ2-3	CASSPPSAGGTDTQYF	TGTGCCAGCTCACCTCCGTCGGCGGGGGGCACAGATACGCAGTATTTT
TRBV2	TRBD1	-	TRBJ1-5	CASSVMSGGWPQHF	TGTGCCAGCAGTGTGATGTCAGGGGGATGGCCCCAGCATTTT
TRBV7-2	-	-	TRBJ1-3	CASSLGQGHGNTIYF	TGTGCCAGCAGCTTAGGTCAGGGGCACGGAAACACCATATATTTT
TRBV19	-	-	TRBJ1-5	CASKLTGLGNQPQHF	TGTGCCAGCAAACTAACAGGCCTGGGCAATCAGCCCCAGCATTTT
TRBV4-2	TRBD2	-	TRBJ2-7	CASSQDWDGGADEQYF	TGTGCCAGCAGCCAAGATTGGGACGGGGGGGCCGACGAGCAGTACTTC
TRBV29-1	-	-	TRBJ1-2	CSVDRTGSSNYGYTF	TGCAGCGTTGATCGGACCGGGAGCTCTAACTATGGCTACACCTTC
TRBV27	TRBD1	-	TRBJ2-7	CASSSMTGRNSEQYF	TGTGCCAGCAGTTCCATGACAGGGCGCAATTCCGAGCAGTACTTC
TRBV7-6	TRBD2	-	TRBJ2-2	CASSGGLATGELFF	TGTGCCAGCAGCGGGGGACTAGCGACCGGGGAGCTGTTTTTT
TRBV2	TRBD1	-	TRBJ1-6	CAGTGDYNSPLHF	TGTGCCGGTACAGGGGACTATAATTCACCCCTCCACTTT
TRBV5-1	TRBD1	-	TRBJ2-3	CASSLQGTVTDTQYF	TGCGCCAGCAGCCTTCAAGGGACAGTCACAGATACGCAGTATTTT